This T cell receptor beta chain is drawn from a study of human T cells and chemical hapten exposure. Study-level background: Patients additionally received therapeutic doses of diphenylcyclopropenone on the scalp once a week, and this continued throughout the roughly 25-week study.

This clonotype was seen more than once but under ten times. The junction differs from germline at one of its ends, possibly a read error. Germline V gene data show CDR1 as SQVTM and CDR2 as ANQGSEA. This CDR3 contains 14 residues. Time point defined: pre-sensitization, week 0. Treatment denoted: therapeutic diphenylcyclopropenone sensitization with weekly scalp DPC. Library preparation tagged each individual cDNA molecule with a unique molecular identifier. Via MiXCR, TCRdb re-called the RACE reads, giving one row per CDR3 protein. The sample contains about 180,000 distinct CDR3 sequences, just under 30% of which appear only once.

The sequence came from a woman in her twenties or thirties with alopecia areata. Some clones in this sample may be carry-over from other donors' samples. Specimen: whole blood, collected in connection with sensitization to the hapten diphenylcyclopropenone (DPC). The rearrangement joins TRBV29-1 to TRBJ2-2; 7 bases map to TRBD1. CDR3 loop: CSVCETGNAGELFF. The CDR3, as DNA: TGCAGCGTTTGCGAGACAGGGAACGCCGGGGAGCTGTTTTTT.